This record looks at one TCR beta chain sequence and its context. Its cognate antigen is unknown. From germline, CDR1 is LNHNV and CDR2 YYDKDF (reference sequence). V was shortened by 3 bases and J by 1 base, with 21 bases between the two germline ends. This CDR3 comprises 18 residues. This sample is part of a study of OX40 agonist ivuxolimab in advanced cancers. As for the study in general: Ivuxolimab doses were 0.01, 0.1, 0.3, 1.5, 3 or 10 mg/kg every 2 weeks. Prior anti-PD-1, anti-PD-L1 or anti-CTLA-4 therapy was allowed; roughly 40% had some. General study findings and limits: Doses of 0.1 to 3.0 mg/kg were accompanied by clonal expansion of CD4+ and CD8+ blood T cells by week 6.

Using immunoSEQ multiplex PCR, the repertoire was profiled, and TCRdb retains in-frame clones only, with some absent. The table has tens of thousands of clones, 85% to 90% seen once. The TCR sequence derives from an adult with an advanced solid tumor such as melanoma, head and neck, liver or kidney cancer. The sequencing here drew on CD4+ or CD8+ T cells sorted from blood, taken in a trial of the OX40 agonist ivuxolimab. J is TRBJ1-1 and V is TRBV15, with D maybe TRBD1 (5 bases). The CDR3 nucleotides read TGTGCCACCAGCAGGCGCTGGGGCGGGGGTACTTCGAACACTGAAGCTTTCTTT. Translated, it gives CATSRRWGGGTSNTEAFF.